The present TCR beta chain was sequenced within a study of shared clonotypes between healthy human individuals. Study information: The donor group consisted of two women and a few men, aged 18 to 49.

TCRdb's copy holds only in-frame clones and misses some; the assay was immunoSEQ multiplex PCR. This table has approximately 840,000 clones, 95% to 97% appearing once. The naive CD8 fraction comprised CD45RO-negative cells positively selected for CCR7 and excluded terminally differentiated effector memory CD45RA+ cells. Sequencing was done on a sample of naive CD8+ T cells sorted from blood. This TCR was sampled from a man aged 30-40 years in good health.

In DNA form, the CDR3 reads TGCGCCAGCAGCCAAGGGGCCACCTACGAGCAGTACTTC. This gives the protein CASSQGATYEQYF. The V call is TRBV4-3, the J call TRBJ2-7; unclear D gene. The ends were cut back, 1 base at V and 2 bases at J, with 6 bases in the middle. CDR3 length: 13 amino acids. In germline, CDR1 is LGHNA, CDR2 YSLEER.